A single sample gave rise to the 32 T cell receptor beta chains below, sequenced in a study of T cell changes during pregnancy in multiple sclerosis (dated by TCRdb to between 2018 and 2021). The library came from the immunoSEQ multiplex PCR assay. In TCRdb, the immuneACCESS table is reduced to in-frame sequences with V and J assigned. These tables do not hold every clone; where another copy was compared, an unresolved V gene accounts for under half, and the others remain unexplained. Here the sample has under 45,000 clones; 80% to 95% occur a single time. The ten biggest clones cover approximately 0.41% of the sample. Sequencing used CD4+ T cells from peripheral blood mononuclear cells, obtained in the third trimester of pregnancy. These receptors were taken from a female donor in good health, enrolled as a control in a pregnancy study.

This clone was found a few times. The chain joins TRBV2 to TRBJ1-1; D is perhaps TRBD1 (6 bases). CDR1 is SNHLY, CDR2 FYNNEI, per germline. Trimming cost V 6 bases and J 1 base, with 9 bases left between them. This CDR3 has 13 residues. CDR3 residues: CASRGQPNTEAFF. The DNA for the CDR3 is TGTGCCAGCAGGGGACAACCGAACACTGAAGCTTTCTTT.

CDR3 in amino acids: CASSYPNYGYTF. CDR3 DNA sequence: TGTGCCAGCAGCTATCCGAACTATGGCTACACCTTC. This chain uses TRBV7-2 with TRBJ1-2; D is ambiguous. V was trimmed by 4 bases and J by 2 bases, leaving 5 bases between them. CDR3 length: 12 residues. Germline lookup yields CDR1 SGHTA and CDR2 FQGNSA.

This rearrangement joins TRBV5-1 to TRBJ1-2; D might be TRBD1 (6 bases). Germline loops: CDR1 SGHRS, CDR2 YFSETQ. The CDR3 extends over 13 amino acids. V was shortened by 0 bases and J by 5 bases, with 8 bases between the two germline ends. CDR3 DNA sequence: TGCGCCAGCAGCTTGGTCACAGGGTATGGCTACACCTTC. As protein: CASSLVTGYGYTF. Variable domain in full (rest from reference TRBV5-1 and TRBJ1-2): KAGVTQTPRYLIKTRGQQVTLSCSPISGHRSVSWYQQTPGQGLQFLFEYFSETQRNKGNFPGRFSGRQFSNSRSEMNVSTLELGDSALYLCASSLVTGYGYTFGSGTRLTVV.

The chain uses TRBV9 and TRBJ1-2; D might be TRBD1 (6 bases). Per the germline V gene, CDR1 is SGDLS and CDR2 is YYNGEE. The CDR3 runs 16 residues. V dropped 0 bases and J dropped 0 bases, with 12 bases sitting between them. The CDR3: CASSVGQGQANYGYTF. As DNA, the CDR3 is TGTGCCAGCAGCGTAGGGCAGGGGCAGGCTAACTATGGCTACACCTTC.

The chain carries TRBV4-2 and TRBJ2-5; D is possibly TRBD1 (6 bases). Between the trimmed V and J ends, which lost 4 bases and 2 bases, there was a span of 11 bases. Germline CDR1 is LGHNA and CDR2 is YNFKEQ. This CDR3 is 14 amino acids long. The CDR3 is CASSLKDRQETQYF. CDR3 DNA sequence: TGTGCCAGCAGCCTAAAGGACAGACAAGAGACCCAGTACTTC.

This chain uses TRBV10-3 with TRBJ1-1, with 7 bases lining up with TRBD1. The CDR3 totals 15 residues. Germline trimming cut 3 bases from V and 1 base from J; bases unmatched to any gene: 5. Germline V CDR1 and CDR2: ENHRY, SYGVKD. This chain's CDR3 is CAISDPGQPNTEAFF. CDR3 sequence (DNA): TGTGCCATCAGTGACCCGGGACAGCCGAACACTGAAGCTTTCTTT.

The rearrangement uses TRBV9 and TRBJ1-3, with D uncertain. The length of the CDR3 is 16 residues. Trimming took off 3 bases at V and 1 base at J, with 14 bases between the two ends. The germline V gene has CDR1 SGDLS and CDR2 YYNGEE. In nucleotides, the CDR3 is TGTGCCAGCAGCGCCGAGGGCGGTTGGTCTGGAAACACCATATATTTT. Translated, it gives CASSAEGGWSGNTIYF.

V gene TRBV28 combines with J gene TRBJ1-5, with D tentatively TRBD1 (5 bases). The germline V gene has CDR1 MDHEN and CDR2 SYDVKM. The CDR3 is 16 residues long. The V end lost 4 bases, the J end lost 3 bases, and 16 bases lay between the germline ends. In nucleotides, the CDR3 is TGTGCCAGCAGTTCCAGTGACAGCTCGCCCAATCAGCCCCAGCATTTT. It translates to CASSSSDSSPNQPQHF.

The chain recombines TRBV28 with TRBJ1-1, with D maybe TRBD1 (5 bases). V was clipped by 3 bases and J by 0 bases, with 14 bases between them. Germline CDR1 and CDR2: MDHEN and SYDVKM. The CDR3 has 16 residues. CDR3 loop: CASSLRGDFMNTEAFF. The DNA of the CDR3 is TGTGCCAGCAGTTTGCGCGGGGACTTCATGAACACTGAAGCTTTCTTT.

The chain employs TRBV7-2 and TRBJ1-2; a possible D gene is TRBD1 (6 bases). Trimming stripped 4 bases from V and 8 bases from J, with 14 bases between. The CDR3 runs 13 residues. Germline V gene lookup returns CDR1 SGHTA and CDR2 FQGNSA. CDR3 in amino acids: CASSYQQGRGYTF. The CDR3 DNA reads TGTGCCAGCAGCTACCAACAGGGTCGCGGCTACACCTTC.

The CDR3 region has the DNA TGTGCCAGCACCTCGGGGGGGCAGCCCCAGCATTTT. This translates into CASTSGGQPQHF. V is TRBV6-5 and J is TRBJ1-5; TRBD1 is a possible D gene (5 bases). CDR3 length equals 12 residues. V was trimmed by 7 bases and J by 7 bases, leaving 11 bases between them. CDR1 and CDR2 (germline): MNHEY, SVGAGI.

The rearrangement links TRBV2 to TRBJ1-1; D gene unclear. The CDR3 runs to 13 residues. Germline CDR1 reads SNHLY; CDR2 reads FYNNEI. Deletions cut 6 bases from V and 1 base from J, with 9 bases between. For the CDR3, the DNA is TGTGCCAGCAGGTGGACTGCGAACACTGAAGCTTTCTTT. Protein product: CASRWTANTEAFF.

The rearrangement uses TRBV2 and TRBJ2-1; 10 positions agree with TRBD2. There are 19 residues in the CDR3. Trimming took 4 bases from V and 0 from J; bases not matched to a gene: 12. Per germline, CDR1 SNHLY and CDR2 FYNNEI. This CDR3 is CASSGGASGGLSSYNEQFF. In DNA form, the CDR3 reads TGTGCCAGCAGTGGCGGGGCTAGCGGGGGACTGAGCTCCTACAATGAGCAGTTCTTC.

The chain combines TRBV19 with TRBJ2-7, with 7 nucleotides matching TRBD1. Germline-derived CDR1 and CDR2 are LNHDA and SQIVND (reference sequence). V lost 3 bases and J lost 4; bases outside the gene matches: 6. The CDR3 extends over 14 amino acids. CDR3 sequence: CASSIPGQTYEQYF. CDR3 in DNA: TGTGCCAGTAGTATCCCGGGACAGACGTACGAGCAGTACTTC.

The chain is built from TRBV9 and TRBJ2-2; 8 nucleotides align to TRBD2. The CDR3 covers 15 residues. V lost 4 bases to trimming and J lost 6 bases; unmatched junction nucleotides: 8. Per germline, CDR1 SGDLS and CDR2 YYNGEE. CDR3 protein: CASSRGGGKPGELFF. The CDR3 DNA reads as TGTGCCAGCAGCCGGGGGGGCGGTAAGCCCGGGGAGCTGTTTTTT.

This chain joins TRBV11-2 and TRBJ1-2; D is perhaps TRBD1 (5 bases). The CDR3 contains 15 residues. Between the trimmed V and J ends, which lost 1 base and 8 bases, there was a span of 17 bases. Germline CDR1 is SGHAT and CDR2 is FQNNGV. As DNA, the CDR3 is TGTGCCAGCAGCTTAGGGGGGGGAGGTTTGAGCGGCTACACCTTC. This gives the protein CASSLGGGGLSGYTF.

The chain joins TRBV4-3 to TRBJ1-2; TRBD1 agrees at 10 bases. CDR1 LGHNA and CDR2 YSLEER come from the germline V gene. CDR3 size: 16 residues. V was pared by 1 base and J by 4 bases, with 6 bases of the junction left unmatched. CDR3 loop: CASSQAGQGGLYGYTF. CDR3 DNA: TGCGCCAGCAGCCAAGCCGGACAGGGGGGTCTCTATGGCTACACCTTC.

In DNA, the CDR3 is TGTGCCTGGAGTACGGGGGGACGATCACCCCTCCACTTT. This sequence encodes CAWSTGGRSPLHF. The genes are TRBV30 and TRBJ1-6; D is possibly TRBD1 (5 bases). CDR3 length: 13 residues. CDR1 and CDR2 from the germline V gene are GTSNPN and SVGIG (reference sequence). Trimming took 2 bases from V and 10 from J, leaving 12 bases between them.

This chain links TRBV6-5 with TRBJ2-3; D may be TRBD1 (5 bases). This CDR3 has 16 amino acids. Trimming cost V 2 bases and J 5 bases, with 17 bases left between them. CDR1 MNHEY and CDR2 SVGAGI come from the germline V gene. This CDR3 reads CASSYLQGFHRDTQYF. The CDR3 DNA is TGTGCCAGCAGTTACCTTCAGGGTTTTCACAGAGATACGCAGTATTTT.

V usage is TRBV2 and J usage is TRBJ1-2; D is unresolved. Germline V gene lookup returns CDR1 SNHLY and CDR2 FYNNEI. Trimming shortened V by 4 bases and J by 8 bases, and 14 bases separated the two germline ends. The CDR3 has 13 residues. The CDR3 here is CASSVRGSGGYTF. The CDR3 bases are TGTGCCAGCAGTGTACGAGGCTCGGGGGGCTACACCTTC.

This chain connects TRBV6-5 to TRBJ2-1, with TRBD1 identical over 10 bases. The trim removed 5 bases at V and 7 bases at J, leaving 8 bases unmatched. The CDR3 has 15 residues. CDR1 MNHEY and CDR2 SVGAGI come from the germline V gene. CDR3 coding DNA: TGTGCCAGCAGTGTCCGACAGGGGGCTCGGAATGAGCAGTTCTTC. Its translation: CASSVRQGARNEQFF.

V gene TRBV6-6 combines with J gene TRBJ2-1; D uncertain. The germline gives CDR1 MNHNY, CDR2 SVGAGI (reference sequence). V gave up 4 bases and J gave up 7 bases, with 11 bases separating them. This CDR3 is built from 13 residues. The CDR3 loop reads CASSSHLSNEQFF. DNA of the CDR3: TGTGCCAGCAGTTCCCATTTGAGTAATGAGCAGTTCTTC.

This clone was picked up one time. The genes are TRBV28 and TRBJ1-4, with 7 bases fitting TRBD1. V lost 5 bases and J lost 8; bases outside the gene matches: 11. This CDR3 comprises 15 residues. Germline V gene data show CDR1 as MDHEN and CDR2 as SYDVKM. In DNA form, the CDR3 reads TGTGCCAGCAGTACCCCGACAGGGTCTCGGGAAAAACTGTTTTTT. Its translation is CASSTPTGSREKLFF.

J is TRBJ1-6 and V is TRBV7-3, with TRBD1 matching over 7 bases. V was pared by 5 bases and J by 9 bases, with 4 bases of the junction left unmatched. The germline V gene has CDR1 SGHTA and CDR2 FQGTGA. The CDR3 runs 13 residues. CDR3 sequence: CASSQAGGSPLHF. For the CDR3, the DNA is TGTGCCAGCAGCCAAGCAGGGGGTTCACCCCTCCACTTT.

V is TRBV5-4 and J is TRBJ2-5, with a possible D match to TRBD2 (6 bases). The CDR3 covers 14 residues. CDR1 is SGHNT, CDR2 YYREEE, per germline (reference sequence). V lost 6 bases to trimming and J lost 0 bases, with 12 bases between them. The CDR3 DNA is TGTGCCAGCAAGCTTGGGGGGTACCAAGAGACCCAGTACTTC. The encoded protein is CASKLGGYQETQYF.

This chain connects TRBV29-1 to TRBJ1-2, with D hard to call. The CDR3 spans 14 residues. Per germline, CDR1 SQVTM and CDR2 ANQGSEA. Trimming cost V 4 bases and J 8 bases, with 20 bases left between them. This chain's CDR3 is CSVVEDFRLAGYTF. The CDR3, as DNA: TGCAGCGTTGTCGAGGACTTCCGACTCGCCGGCTACACCTTC.

The CDR3 DNA is TGTGCCAGCAGCCCCGAGCGAGTGAACGACGAGCAGTACTTC. Translated, it gives CASSPERVNDEQYF. The chain joins TRBV5-5 to TRBJ2-7; no clear D gene. This CDR3 spans 14 amino acids. Germline loops: CDR1 SGHKS, CDR2 YYEKEE (reference sequence). V dropped 4 bases and J dropped 5 bases, with 16 bases sitting between them.

The genes are TRBV27 and TRBJ1-1; tentative D call: TRBD1 (5 bases). The CDR3 sequence is 16 residues long. Germline V gene lookup returns CDR1 MNHEY and CDR2 SMNVEV (reference sequence). Between the trimmed V and J ends, which lost 1 base and 1 base, there was a span of 13 bases. The CDR3 DNA is TGTGCCAGCAGTTTATTAGGGTCAGGGCAGAACACTGAAGCTTTCTTT. Residues: CASSLLGSGQNTEAFF.

This clone was detected only once. This chain joins TRBV28 and TRBJ2-7, with D perhaps TRBD1 (5 bases). From germline, CDR1 is MDHEN and CDR2 SYDVKM. The V and J ends lost 8 bases and 1 base respectively, with 9 bases between them. The CDR3 contains 12 residues. The CDR3 spells CASQTVSYEQYF. CDR3 coding DNA: TGTGCCAGCCAGACAGTTTCCTACGAGCAGTACTTC.

V is TRBV2 and J is TRBJ1-1; D remains ambiguous. Deletions cut 8 bases from V and 2 bases from J, with 12 bases between. This CDR3 comprises 13 residues. Germline V gene sequence: CDR1 SNHLY, CDR2 FYNNEI. This CDR3 is CASRSEANTEAFF. In DNA form, the CDR3 reads TGTGCCAGCCGGTCGGAGGCTAACACTGAAGCTTTCTTT. Full variable domain (rest looked up from reference TRBV2 and TRBJ1-1): EPEVTQTPSHQVTQMGQEVILRCVPISNHLYFYWYRQILGQKVEFLVSFYNNEISEKSEIFDDQFSVERPDGSNFTLKIRSTKLEDSAMYFCASRSEANTEAFFGQGTRLTVV.

The V gene is TRBV7-9, the J gene TRBJ1-1, with D unresolved. The germline V gene has CDR1 SEHNR and CDR2 FQNEAQ (reference sequence). The V end was cut by 1 base, the J end by 4 bases, with 4 bases between. This CDR3 contains 12 residues. Here the CDR3 DNA reads TGTGCCAGCAGCTTAGACGGCACTGAAGCTTTCTTT. As protein: CASSLDGTEAFF.

The count of this clone is one. This chain links TRBV13 with TRBJ1-1; D gene unclear. Germline V lookup: CDR1 PRHDT, CDR2 FYEKMQ (reference sequence). Deletions cut 1 base from V and 5 bases from J, with 11 bases between. The CDR3 loop spans 14 amino acids. For the CDR3, the DNA is TGTGCCAGCAGCTTAGTTGGACGGGGAACTGAAGCTTTCTTT. Protein product: CASSLVGRGTEAFF. Full variable domain (outside the CDR3, taken from reference TRBV13 and TRBJ1-1): AAGVIQSPRHLIKEKRETATLKCYPIPRHDTVYWYQQGPGQDPQFLISFYEKMQSDKGSIPDRFSAQQFSDYHSELNMSSLELGDSALYFCASSLVGRGTEAFFGQGTRLTVV.